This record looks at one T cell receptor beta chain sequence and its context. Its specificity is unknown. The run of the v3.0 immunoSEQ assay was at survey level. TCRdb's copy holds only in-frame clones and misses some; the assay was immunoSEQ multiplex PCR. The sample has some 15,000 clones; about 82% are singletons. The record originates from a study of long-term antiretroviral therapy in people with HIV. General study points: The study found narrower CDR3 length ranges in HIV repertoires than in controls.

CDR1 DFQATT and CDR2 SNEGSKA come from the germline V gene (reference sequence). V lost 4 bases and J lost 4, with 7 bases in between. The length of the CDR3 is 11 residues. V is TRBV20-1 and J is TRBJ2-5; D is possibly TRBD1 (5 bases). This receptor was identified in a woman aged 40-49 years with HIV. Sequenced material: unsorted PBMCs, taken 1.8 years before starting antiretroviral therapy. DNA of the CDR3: TGCAGTGCTAAAGGGGCAGAGACCCAGTACTTC. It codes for CSAKGAETQYF.